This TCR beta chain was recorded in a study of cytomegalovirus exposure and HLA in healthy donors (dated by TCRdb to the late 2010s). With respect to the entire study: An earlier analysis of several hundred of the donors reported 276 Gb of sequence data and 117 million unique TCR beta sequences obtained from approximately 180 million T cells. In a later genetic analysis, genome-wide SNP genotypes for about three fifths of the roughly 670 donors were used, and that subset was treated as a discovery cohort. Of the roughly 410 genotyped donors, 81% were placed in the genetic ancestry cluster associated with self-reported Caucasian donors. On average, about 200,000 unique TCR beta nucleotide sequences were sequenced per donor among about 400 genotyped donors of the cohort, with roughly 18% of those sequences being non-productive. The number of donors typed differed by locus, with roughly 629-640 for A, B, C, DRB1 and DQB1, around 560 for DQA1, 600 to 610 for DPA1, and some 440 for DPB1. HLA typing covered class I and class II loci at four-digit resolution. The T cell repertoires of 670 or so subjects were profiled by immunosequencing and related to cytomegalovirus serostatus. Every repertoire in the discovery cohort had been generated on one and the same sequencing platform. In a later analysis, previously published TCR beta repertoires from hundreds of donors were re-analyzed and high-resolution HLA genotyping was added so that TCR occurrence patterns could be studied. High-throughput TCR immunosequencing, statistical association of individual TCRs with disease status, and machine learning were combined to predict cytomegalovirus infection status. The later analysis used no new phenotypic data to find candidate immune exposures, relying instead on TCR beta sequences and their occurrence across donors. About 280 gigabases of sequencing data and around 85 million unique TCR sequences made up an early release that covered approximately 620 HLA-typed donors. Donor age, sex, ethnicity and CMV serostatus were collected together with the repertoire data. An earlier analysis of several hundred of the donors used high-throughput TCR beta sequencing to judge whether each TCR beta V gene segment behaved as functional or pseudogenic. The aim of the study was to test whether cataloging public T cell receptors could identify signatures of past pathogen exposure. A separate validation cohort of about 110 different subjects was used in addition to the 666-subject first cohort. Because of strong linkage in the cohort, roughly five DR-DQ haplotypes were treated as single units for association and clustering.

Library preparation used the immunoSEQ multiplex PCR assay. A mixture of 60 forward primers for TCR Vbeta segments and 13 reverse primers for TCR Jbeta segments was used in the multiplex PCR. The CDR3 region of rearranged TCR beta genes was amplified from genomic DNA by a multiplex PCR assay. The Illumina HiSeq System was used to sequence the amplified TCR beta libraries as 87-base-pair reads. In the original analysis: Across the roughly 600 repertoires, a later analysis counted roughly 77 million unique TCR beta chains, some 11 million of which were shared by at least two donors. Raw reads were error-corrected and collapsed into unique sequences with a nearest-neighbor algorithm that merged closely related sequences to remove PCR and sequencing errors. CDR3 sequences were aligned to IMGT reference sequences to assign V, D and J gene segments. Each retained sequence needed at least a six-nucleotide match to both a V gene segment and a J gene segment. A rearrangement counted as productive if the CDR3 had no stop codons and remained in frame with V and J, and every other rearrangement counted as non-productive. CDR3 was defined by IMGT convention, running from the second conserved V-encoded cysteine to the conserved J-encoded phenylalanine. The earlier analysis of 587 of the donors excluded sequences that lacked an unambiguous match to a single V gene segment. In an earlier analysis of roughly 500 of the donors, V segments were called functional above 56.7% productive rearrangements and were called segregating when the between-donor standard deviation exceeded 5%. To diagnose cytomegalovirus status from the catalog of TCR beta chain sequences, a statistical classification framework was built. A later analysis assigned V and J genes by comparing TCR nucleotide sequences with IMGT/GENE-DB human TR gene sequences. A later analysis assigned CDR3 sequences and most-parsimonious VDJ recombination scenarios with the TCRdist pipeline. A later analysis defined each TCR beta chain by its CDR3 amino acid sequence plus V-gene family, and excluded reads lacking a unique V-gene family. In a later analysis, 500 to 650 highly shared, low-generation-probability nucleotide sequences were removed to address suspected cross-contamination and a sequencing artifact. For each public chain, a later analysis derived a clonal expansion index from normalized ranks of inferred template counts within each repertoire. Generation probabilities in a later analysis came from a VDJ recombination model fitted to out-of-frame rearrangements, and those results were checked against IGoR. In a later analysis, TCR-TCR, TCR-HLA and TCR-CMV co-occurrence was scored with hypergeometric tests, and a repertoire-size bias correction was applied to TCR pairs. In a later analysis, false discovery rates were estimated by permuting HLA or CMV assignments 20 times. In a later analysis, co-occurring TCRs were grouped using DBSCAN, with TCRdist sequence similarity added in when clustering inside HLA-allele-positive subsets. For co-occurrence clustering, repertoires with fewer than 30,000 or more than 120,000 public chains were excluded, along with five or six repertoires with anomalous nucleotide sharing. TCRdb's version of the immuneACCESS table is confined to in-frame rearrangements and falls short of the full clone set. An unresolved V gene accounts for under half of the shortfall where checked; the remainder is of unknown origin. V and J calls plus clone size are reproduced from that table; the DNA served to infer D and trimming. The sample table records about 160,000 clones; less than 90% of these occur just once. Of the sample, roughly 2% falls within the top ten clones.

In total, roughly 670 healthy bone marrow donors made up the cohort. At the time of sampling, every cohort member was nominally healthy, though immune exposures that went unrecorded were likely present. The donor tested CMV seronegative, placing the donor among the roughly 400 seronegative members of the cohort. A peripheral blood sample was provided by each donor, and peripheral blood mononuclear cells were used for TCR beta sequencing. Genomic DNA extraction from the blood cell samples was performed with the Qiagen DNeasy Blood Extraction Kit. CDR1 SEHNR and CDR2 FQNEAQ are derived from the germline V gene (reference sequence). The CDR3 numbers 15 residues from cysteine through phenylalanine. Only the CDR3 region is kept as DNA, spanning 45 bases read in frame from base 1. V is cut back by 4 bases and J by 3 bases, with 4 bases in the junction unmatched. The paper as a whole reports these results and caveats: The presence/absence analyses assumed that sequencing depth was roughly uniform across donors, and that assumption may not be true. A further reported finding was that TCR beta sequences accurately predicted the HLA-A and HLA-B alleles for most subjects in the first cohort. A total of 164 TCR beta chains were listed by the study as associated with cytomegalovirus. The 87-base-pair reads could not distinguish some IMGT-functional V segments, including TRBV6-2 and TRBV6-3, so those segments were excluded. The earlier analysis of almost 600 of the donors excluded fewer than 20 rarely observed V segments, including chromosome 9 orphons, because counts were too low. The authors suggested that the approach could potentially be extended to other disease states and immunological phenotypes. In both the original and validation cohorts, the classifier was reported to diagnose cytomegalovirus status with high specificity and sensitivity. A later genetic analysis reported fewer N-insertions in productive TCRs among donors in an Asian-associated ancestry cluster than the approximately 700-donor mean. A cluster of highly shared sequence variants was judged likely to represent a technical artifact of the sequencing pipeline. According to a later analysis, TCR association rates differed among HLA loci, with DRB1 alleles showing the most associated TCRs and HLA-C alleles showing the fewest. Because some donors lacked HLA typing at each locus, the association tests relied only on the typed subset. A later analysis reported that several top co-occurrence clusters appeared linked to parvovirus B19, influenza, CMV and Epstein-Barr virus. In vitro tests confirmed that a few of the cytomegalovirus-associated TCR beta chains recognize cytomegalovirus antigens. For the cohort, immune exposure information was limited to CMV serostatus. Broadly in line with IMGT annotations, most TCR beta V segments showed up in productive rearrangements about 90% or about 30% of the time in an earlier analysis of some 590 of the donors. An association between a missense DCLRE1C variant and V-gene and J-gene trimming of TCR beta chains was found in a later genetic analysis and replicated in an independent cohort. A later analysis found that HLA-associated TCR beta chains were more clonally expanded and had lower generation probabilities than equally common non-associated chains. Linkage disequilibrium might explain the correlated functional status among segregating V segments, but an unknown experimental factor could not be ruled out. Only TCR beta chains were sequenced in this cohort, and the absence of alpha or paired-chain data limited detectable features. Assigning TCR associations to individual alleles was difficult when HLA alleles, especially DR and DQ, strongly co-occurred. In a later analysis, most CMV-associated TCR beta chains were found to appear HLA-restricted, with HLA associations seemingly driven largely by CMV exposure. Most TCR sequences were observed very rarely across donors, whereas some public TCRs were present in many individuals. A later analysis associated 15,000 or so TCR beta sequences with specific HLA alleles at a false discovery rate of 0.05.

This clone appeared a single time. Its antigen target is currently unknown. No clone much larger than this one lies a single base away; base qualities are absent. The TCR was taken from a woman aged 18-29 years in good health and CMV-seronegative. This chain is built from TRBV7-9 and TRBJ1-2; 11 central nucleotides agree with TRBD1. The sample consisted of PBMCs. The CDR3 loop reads CASSSRTGGDYGYTF. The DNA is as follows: TGTGCCAGCAGCTCCCGGACAGGGGGCGACTATGGCTACACCTTC.